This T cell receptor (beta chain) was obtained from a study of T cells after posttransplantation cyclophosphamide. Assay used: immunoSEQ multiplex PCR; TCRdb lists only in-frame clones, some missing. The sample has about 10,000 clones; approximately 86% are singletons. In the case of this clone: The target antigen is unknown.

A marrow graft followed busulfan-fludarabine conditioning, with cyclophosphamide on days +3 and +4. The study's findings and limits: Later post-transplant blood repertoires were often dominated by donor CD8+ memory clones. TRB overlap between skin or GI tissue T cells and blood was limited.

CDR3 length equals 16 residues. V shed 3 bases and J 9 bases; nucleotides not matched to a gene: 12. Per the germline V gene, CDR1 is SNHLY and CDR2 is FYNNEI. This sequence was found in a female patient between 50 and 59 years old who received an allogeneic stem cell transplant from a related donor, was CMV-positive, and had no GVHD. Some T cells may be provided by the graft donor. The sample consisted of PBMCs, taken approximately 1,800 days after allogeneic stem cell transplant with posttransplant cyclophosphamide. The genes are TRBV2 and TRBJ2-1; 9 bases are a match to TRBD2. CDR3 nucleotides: TGTGCCAGCAGTGACCCCTTAATAGCGGGGGAGGGTGAGCAGTTCTTC. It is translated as CASSDPLIAGEGEQFF.